The 27 T cell receptor beta chains below all came from one sample that was sequenced in a study of regulatory T cells in long-lasting Graves disease (dated by TCRdb to 2020 to 2023). The library came from multiplex PCR. The sample was run on an Illumina HiSeq 4000. TCR beta libraries were built with iRepertoire HTBI primers and Arm-PCR amplification of CDR3 regions. Clones were called with MiXCR by TCRdb after fastp trimmed the public reads at Q25, and only in-frame beta chains were retained. Rows are combined by CDR3 protein, so each entry shows the most common genes and DNA. This sample comprises about 660,000 distinct CDR3 sequences, 25% to 35% of them detected only once. Roughly 46% of the sample is in the top ten clones. Read against the paper, the sample's time point label means: persistent/refractory GD, antithyroid drugs over 5 years with positive TRAb. For both TCR sequencing and RNA sequencing, RNA was extracted from PBMCs in TRIzol.

This specimen consisted of peripheral blood mononuclear cells (PBMCs), obtained when the disease was refractory, from a patient treated with antithyroid drugs. The receptors stem from a female donor with Graves disease.

This clonotype was detected a few times. The chain uses TRBV5-1 and TRBJ1-1; 8 bases match TRBD1. This CDR3 has 17 residues. V dropped 3 bases and J dropped 1; count of bases not matched to a gene: 11. The V gene's germline CDR1 is SGHRS and CDR2 YFSETQ. The CDR3 loop reads CASSWGVETGANTEAFF. The DNA for the CDR3 is TGCGCCAGCAGCTGGGGGGTCGAGACAGGGGCGAACACTGAAGCTTTCTTT.

J is TRBJ2-7 and V is TRBV5-1, with 7 bases lining up with TRBD1. CDR3 length: 14 residues. CDR1 is SGHRS, CDR2 YFSETQ, per germline. Trimming cost V 2 bases and J 3 bases; bases outside gene matches: 5. This chain's CDR3 is CASSFRDRNYEQYF. In nucleotides, the CDR3 is TGCGCCAGCAGCTTCAGGGACAGAAACTACGAGCAGTACTTC.

This clonotype was counted a few times. The chain joins TRBV6-1 to TRBJ1-4; D possibly corresponds to TRBD1 (5 bases). Germline lookup yields CDR1 MNHNS and CDR2 SASEGT. There are 19 residues in the CDR3. V was clipped by 5 bases and J by 0 bases, with 22 bases between them. The CDR3 loop is CASSQGDGSLAATNEKLFF. Here the CDR3 DNA reads TGTGCCAGCAGTCAAGGGGACGGATCCTTGGCCGCAACTAATGAAAAACTGTTTTTT.

This clonotype was observed a handful of times. V and J are TRBV20-1 and TRBJ2-7, with D perhaps TRBD2 (7 bases). This CDR3 is built from 18 residues. The germline V gene has CDR1 DFQATT and CDR2 SNEGSKA (reference sequence). V lost 3 bases and J lost 1, with 25 bases in between. The CDR3 DNA follows: TGCAGTGCTAGTCAAATCGGGAATTATAGGGGGGGTTCCTACGAGCAGTACTTC. Amino acid sequence: CSASQIGNYRGGSYEQYF.

The J gene is TRBJ1-1, the V gene TRBV20-1; no clear D. CDR1 is DFQATT and CDR2 is SNEGSKA in the germline V gene (reference sequence). This CDR3 comprises 14 residues. V was trimmed by 1 base and J by 0 bases, leaving 9 bases between them. The CDR3 here is CSARGPEMNTEAFF. For the CDR3, the DNA is TGCAGTGCTAGAGGGCCGGAAATGAACACTGAAGCTTTCTTT.

V usage is TRBV6-9 and J usage is TRBJ1-3; D uncertain. V dropped 4 bases and J dropped 4 bases, with 8 bases sitting between them. The CDR3 length is 13 residues. Per the germline V gene, CDR1 is MNHGY and CDR2 is SVAAGI. The CDR3 nucleotides read TGTGCCAGCAGTTCCTCCTTAGGAAACACCATATATTTT. Residues: CASSSSLGNTIYF.

This clonotype was observed at least ten times. The chain employs TRBV2 and TRBJ1-5, with D perhaps matching TRBD1 (6 bases). V was clipped by 1 base and J by 7 bases, with 11 bases between them. This CDR3 contains 14 residues. CDR1 and CDR2 from the germline V gene are SNHLY and FYNNEI. CDR3 protein: CASSEGQVVQPQHF. The CDR3 DNA is TGTGCCAGCAGTGAAGGACAGGTTGTACAGCCCCAGCATTTT.

CDR3 nucleotides: TGTGCCAGCGGAGGTGCAGGGAAGCAGTACTTC. It codes for CASGGAGKQYF. The chain links TRBV27 to TRBJ2-7, with D possibly being TRBD1 or TRBD2 (5 bases each). V dropped 8 bases and J dropped 8 bases, with 13 bases sitting between them. CDR1 MNHEY and CDR2 SMNVEV come from the germline V gene (reference sequence). The CDR3 is 11 amino acids.

This clonotype was seen a few times. The chain employs TRBV29-1 and TRBJ1-2, with D unclear. Trimming removed 4 bases from V and 4 bases from J, with 7 bases in between. Germline V CDR1 and CDR2: SQVTM, ANQGSEA. There are 11 residues in the CDR3. The DNA of the CDR3 is TGCAGCGTTGTTTCCAGCTATGGCTACACCTTC. Translated: CSVVSSYGYTF.

This clonotype has just a few counts. The chain carries TRBV12-3 or TRBV12-4 and TRBJ1-2, with D tentatively TRBD1 (5 bases). The CDR3 totals 14 residues. The germline V and J ends were trimmed by 5 bases and 5 bases, with 15 bases remaining between them. CDR3 sequence reads: CASSTRGRFYGYTF. The CDR3 region has the DNA TGTGCCAGCAGTACCCGGGGGAGGTTTTATGGCTACACCTTC.

The V call is TRBV19, the J call TRBJ1-5; D may be TRBD1 (5 bases). Trimming pared 9 bases from V and 0 bases from J, leaving 12 bases between. Germline CDR1 reads LNHDA; CDR2 reads SQIVND (reference sequence). The CDR3 is 14 residues long. This CDR3 reads CASRRQSSNQPQHF. As DNA, the CDR3 is TGTGCCAGCAGACGACAGAGTAGCAATCAGCCCCAGCATTTT. The full variable domain, its missing parts supplied by reference TRBV19 and TRBJ1-5, is DGGITQSPKYLFRKEGQNVTLSCEQNLNHDAMYWYRQDPGQGLRLIYYSQIVNDFQKGDIAEGYSVSREKKESFPLTVTSAQKNPTAFYLCASRRQSSNQPQHFGDGTRLSIL.

The chain is built from TRBV3-1 and TRBJ1-1; D is unresolved. The V end lost 3 bases, the J end lost 4 bases, and 6 bases lay between the germline ends. The germline gives CDR1 LGHDT, CDR2 YNNKEL (reference sequence). The CDR3 covers 12 residues. The CDR3 is CASSHTATEAFF. The CDR3 DNA is TGTGCCAGCAGCCATACAGCCACTGAAGCTTTCTTT.

The chain couples TRBV4-2 to TRBJ2-1; a possible D gene is TRBD2 (6 bases). In germline, CDR1 is LGHNA, CDR2 YNFKEQ. This CDR3 has 14 residues. Trimming took 4 bases from V and 1 from J, leaving 8 bases between them. CDR3 nucleotide sequence: TGTGCCAGCAGCCGACTAGGGTCCTACAATGAGCAGTTCTTC. Protein sequence: CASSRLGSYNEQFF.

This chain joins TRBV9 and TRBJ2-7; tentative D call: TRBD2 (5 bases). V lost 0 bases and J lost 1, with 11 bases in between. Germline V lookup: CDR1 SGDLS, CDR2 YYNGEE. The CDR3 has 15 amino acids. CDR3 bases: TGTGCCAGCAGCGTAGGAGGGTTGGGGTCCTACGAGCAGTACTTC. Amino acid sequence: CASSVGGLGSYEQYF.

The V gene is TRBV20-1, the J gene TRBJ1-5, with a weak D call TRBD1 (5 bases). Germline V gives CDR1 DFQATT, CDR2 SNEGSKA (reference sequence). The CDR3 consists of 15 residues. V dropped 0 bases and J dropped 5 bases, with 14 bases sitting between them. CDR3 region: CSARDAAGGDQPQHF. The CDR3 nucleotides are TGCAGTGCTAGAGATGCGGCCGGGGGGGATCAGCCCCAGCATTTT.

The chain employs TRBV5-1 and TRBJ2-7; D may be TRBD1 (6 bases). The ends were cut back, 2 bases at V and 4 bases at J, with 16 bases in the middle. The CDR3 loop spans 15 amino acids. Germline V gene data show CDR1 as SGHRS and CDR2 as YFSETQ. The CDR3 nucleotides read TGCGCCAGCAGCTTCGAACAGGGTTGGGATTACGAGCAGTACTTC. Translation: CASSFEQGWDYEQYF.

This rearrangement joins TRBV5-4 to TRBJ2-5, with D possibly matching TRBD1 (5 bases). Trimming left V 4 bases short and J 2 bases short, with 9 bases between. Germline V gives CDR1 SGHNT, CDR2 YYREEE (reference sequence). The CDR3 has 13 residues. The CDR3 region is CASSLWTQETQYF. The CDR3 DNA is TGTGCCAGCAGCCTATGGACACAAGAGACCCAGTACTTC.

V and J are TRBV4-2 and TRBJ1-1; D remains unclear. The V gene lost 0 bases and the J gene lost 1 base, with 18 bases spanning the gap. The CDR3 runs 18 residues. Per the germline V gene, CDR1 is LGHNA and CDR2 is YNFKEQ. The CDR3 region has the DNA TGTGCCAGCAGCCAAGAGCCTGTAGGGTTCGGGCGGAACACTGAAGCTTTCTTT. Translating gives CASSQEPVGFGRNTEAFF.

The J gene is TRBJ2-2, the V gene TRBV5-6; D ambiguous. V shed 2 bases and J shed 1 base, with 6 bases lying between them. This CDR3 is built from 14 residues. Germline lookup yields CDR1 SGHDT and CDR2 YYEEEE. As DNA, the CDR3 is TGTGCCAGCAGCTTAAAGGGGAACACCGGGGAGCTGTTTTTT. Translated, it gives CASSLKGNTGELFF.

In its sample, this clonotype was seen a few times. V is TRBV6-1 and J is TRBJ1-2; 10 nucleotides agree with TRBD1. The trim removed 4 bases at V and 0 bases at J, leaving 5 bases unmatched. CDR1 is MNHNS, CDR2 SASEGT, per germline. CDR3 length: 16 amino acids. CDR3 sequence reads: CASSGQGARANYGYTF. The CDR3 region has the DNA TGTGCCAGCAGTGGACAGGGGGCTCGAGCTAACTATGGCTACACCTTC.

At least ten counts were recorded for this clonotype. This rearrangement joins TRBV2 to TRBJ1-1; D uncertain. Trimming removed 5 bases at V and 4 bases at J, with 8 bases between. The CDR3 has 12 residues. Germline CDR1 reads SNHLY; CDR2 reads FYNNEI. CDR3 loop: CASSRWVTEAFF. The CDR3 region has the DNA TGTGCCAGCAGTCGCTGGGTCACTGAAGCTTTCTTT.

This clonotype was found many times. The chain links TRBV2 to TRBJ2-6; D gene ambiguous. Germline V gene sequence: CDR1 SNHLY, CDR2 FYNNEI. This CDR3 is 14 amino acids long. V lost 8 bases and J lost 0, with 8 bases in between. The CDR3 here is CASRQSSGANVLTF. CDR3 bases: TGTGCCAGCCGGCAGAGCTCTGGGGCCAACGTCCTGACTTTC.

The sample holds many counts of this clonotype. The J gene is TRBJ1-2, the V gene TRBV28; the D is unclear. This CDR3 has 14 residues. Trimming stripped 5 bases from V and 4 bases from J, with 14 bases between. Per germline, CDR1 MDHEN and CDR2 SYDVKM. This chain's CDR3 is CASSARTAAYGYTF. DNA of the CDR3: TGTGCCAGCAGTGCACGCACGGCAGCCTATGGCTACACCTTC.

This clonotype was observed a handful of times. The J gene is TRBJ1-2, the V gene TRBV20-1, with unresolved D. The CDR3 has 14 residues. Trimming removed 0 bases at V and 8 bases at J, with 16 bases between. Germline assignment: CDR1 DFQATT and CDR2 SNEGSKA (reference sequence). Here the CDR3 reads CSARERTGKVGYTF. CDR3 sequence (DNA): TGCAGTGCTAGAGAAAGGACGGGCAAGGTCGGCTACACCTTC.

CDR3 sequence: CAWRRFANTEAFF. CDR3 sequence (DNA): TGTGCCTGGAGACGCTTTGCGAACACTGAAGCTTTCTTT. The chain is built from TRBV30 and TRBJ1-1; unclear D gene. Trimming pared 3 bases from V and 1 base from J, leaving 9 bases between. The germline CDR1 and CDR2 sequences are GTSNPN and SVGIG (reference sequence). This CDR3 has 13 amino acids.

This clonotype was found once. One base away lies a much larger clone, so this may be a sequencing read error. This rearrangement joins TRBV7-3 to TRBJ2-5, with 11 bases matching TRBD1. V shed 6 bases and J 4 bases; nucleotides not matched to a gene: 7. Germline V lookup: CDR1 SGHTA, CDR2 FQGTGA. The CDR3 has 15 residues. The CDR3 nucleotides read TGTGCCAGCAGTGGAGGACAGGGGGCCCCAGAGACCCAGTACTTC. This translates into CASSGGQGAPETQYF.

This clonotype was observed many times. The V gene is TRBV12-3 or TRBV12-4, the J gene TRBJ2-7, with D perhaps TRBD1 (5 bases). The CDR3 spans 14 residues. The V gene lost 2 bases and the J gene lost 6 bases, with 14 bases spanning the gap. In nucleotides, the CDR3 is TGTGCCAGCAGTTTAAAATGGGGCGTCAGCGAGCAGTACTTC. Its protein is CASSLKWGVSEQYF.